These 18 T cell receptor beta chains were all obtained from the same sample, sequenced in a study of yellow fever vaccine responses in identical twins. TCRdb fed the RT-PCR reads into MiXCR, producing one record per CDR3 protein. The sample includes 30,000 to 40,000 distinct CDR3 sequences, 60% of them seen just once. The source material was T cells from blood (PBMCs), unsorted or a sorted subset (not recorded which), sampled before or after yellow fever vaccination (not recorded which). The receptors were gathered from a woman younger than 30 who received the yellow fever vaccine.

The chain links TRBV5-6 to TRBJ2-1; D gene unclear. Germline V gene sequence: CDR1 SGHDT, CDR2 YYEEEE. Trimming took 5 bases from V and 0 from J, leaving 9 bases between them. The CDR3 covers 14 residues. The CDR3 here is CASRNLLSYNEQFF. CDR3 nucleotides: TGTGCCAGCAGAAACCTACTCTCCTACAATGAGCAGTTCTTC.

CDR3 sequence: CATQRAAGELFF. Written as DNA, the CDR3 is TGTGCCACTCAAAGGGCAGCCGGGGAGCTGTTTTTT. V gene TRBV19 combines with J gene TRBJ2-2; D is undetermined. Germline loops: CDR1 LNHDA, CDR2 SQIVND (reference sequence). The germline V and J ends were trimmed by 10 bases and 6 bases, with 12 bases remaining between them. CDR3 length: 12 residues.

The V and J genes are TRBV13 and TRBJ1-3; D gene ambiguous. With 5 bases removed from V and 3 bases from J, the gap between germline ends came to 17 bases. Germline CDR1 PRHDT, CDR2 FYEKMQ (reference sequence). The CDR3 is made up of 16 amino acids. The CDR3 spells CASSVDGVKIGNTIYF. The CDR3, as DNA: TGTGCCAGCAGCGTGGACGGAGTAAAAATTGGAAACACCATATATTTT.

The chain is built from TRBV2 and TRBJ1-2, with no clear D. There are 16 residues in the CDR3. Germline CDR1 and CDR2: SNHLY and FYNNEI. V was trimmed by 0 bases and J by 3 bases, leaving 14 bases between them. The CDR3 loop reads CASSEALPGSHYGYTF. In nucleotides, the CDR3 is TGTGCCAGCAGTGAAGCGCTTCCGGGTTCTCACTATGGCTACACCTTC. Full variable domain (remainder filled in from reference TRBV2 and TRBJ1-2): EPEVTQTPSHQVTQMGQEVILRCVPISNHLYFYWYRQILGQKVEFLVSFYNNEISEKSEIFDDQFSVERPDGSNFTLKIRSTKLEDSAMYFCASSEALPGSHYGYTFGSGTRLTVV.

This chain uses TRBV4-1 with TRBJ2-3; 7 bases match TRBD2. The trim removed 0 bases at V and 6 bases at J, leaving 3 bases unmatched. The germline V gene encodes CDR1 MGHRA and CDR2 YSYEKL. The CDR3 extends over 14 amino acids. The CDR3 loop is CASSQDGEGDTQYF. The CDR3, as DNA: TGCGCCAGCAGCCAAGATGGGGAGGGGGATACGCAGTATTTT.

This chain joins TRBV6-1 and TRBJ1-1; D is uncertain. V lost 3 bases and J lost 0, with 11 bases in between. Germline V gives CDR1 MNHNS, CDR2 SASEGT. The CDR3 spans 15 residues. The CDR3 nucleotides read TGTGCCAGCAGTGATAAGGGTTTCCTGAACACTGAAGCTTTCTTT. Translating it yields CASSDKGFLNTEAFF.

This clonotype was detected only a few times. The V gene is TRBV4-1, the J gene TRBJ2-7; D unresolved. Germline loops: CDR1 MGHRA, CDR2 YSYEKL. V lost 0 bases, J lost 5 bases, and 8 bases lay in between. CDR3 length equals 13 residues. CDR3 protein: CASSQDPRDEQYF. The CDR3 DNA sequence: TGCGCCAGCAGCCAAGATCCACGGGACGAGCAGTACTTC.

This sequence joins TRBV12-3 or TRBV12-4 and TRBJ2-7, with a weak D call TRBD2 (5 bases). There are 14 residues in the CDR3. The V end was cut by 3 bases, the J end by 3 bases, with 12 bases between. The CDR3 here is CASSFEAGLYEQYV. DNA of the CDR3: TGTGCCAGCAGTTTTGAGGCAGGACTCTACGAGCAGTACGTC.

The chain recombines TRBV18 with TRBJ1-1; the D is unclear. The CDR3 runs to 14 residues. The V end was cut by 3 bases, the J end by 0 bases, with 8 bases between. In germline, CDR1 is KGHSH, CDR2 LQKENI. CDR3 sequence: CASSPPELNTEAFF. CDR3 nucleotides: TGTGCCAGCTCACCCCCTGAGCTGAACACTGAAGCTTTCTTT.

This clonotype turned up a few times. The chain is built from TRBV19 and TRBJ2-1, with 10 bases lining up with TRBD2. V lost 6 bases and J lost 0; bases outside the gene matches: 5. Germline loops: CDR1 LNHDA, CDR2 SQIVND (reference sequence). The CDR3 is made up of 16 amino acids. The CDR3 bases are TGTGCCAGTAGGGCTAGCGGGAGAAGCTCCTACAATGAGCAGTTCTTC. It codes for CASRASGRSSYNEQFF.

This rearrangement joins TRBV4-1 to TRBJ2-7; D unresolved. The CDR3 extends over 13 amino acids. V lost 4 bases, J lost 7 bases, and 14 bases lay in between. Germline V gives CDR1 MGHRA, CDR2 YSYEKL. For the CDR3, the DNA is TGCGCCAGCAGCCCCGACCCCTCTGGGGAGCAGTACGTC. It specifies CASSPDPSGEQYV.

This chain uses TRBV20-1 with TRBJ2-1; tentative D call: TRBD2 (5 bases). V was trimmed by 4 bases and J by 6 bases, leaving 13 bases between them. From germline, CDR1 is DFQATT and CDR2 SNEGSKA (reference sequence). CDR3 length: 13 amino acids. The CDR3 loop is CSAITFEGNEQFF. For the CDR3, the DNA is TGCAGTGCTATAACATTCGAGGGCAATGAGCAGTTCTTC.

The chain recombines TRBV2 with TRBJ1-4; D gene unclear. Germline lookup yields CDR1 SNHLY and CDR2 FYNNEI. The CDR3 runs to 13 residues. Trimming pared 6 bases from V and 8 bases from J, leaving 13 bases between. The CDR3 loop reads CASRPSDGEKLFF. DNA of the CDR3: TGTGCCAGCAGACCTAGCGACGGAGAAAAACTGTTTTTT.

The J gene is TRBJ1-2, the V gene TRBV5-5; 8 bases map to TRBD1. The germline gives CDR1 SGHKS, CDR2 YYEKEE (reference sequence). V lost 3 bases, J lost 4 bases, and 5 bases stayed unmatched. CDR3 length: 14 residues. Here the CDR3 reads CASSSPGGSYGYTF. The CDR3 DNA reads TGTGCCAGCAGCTCCCCAGGGGGCTCCTATGGCTACACCTTC.

This clonotype was counted only a few times. The V and J genes are TRBV3-1 and TRBJ2-7; D ambiguous. V was pared by 2 bases and J by 6 bases, with 11 bases between. In germline, CDR1 is LGHDT, CDR2 YNNKEL (reference sequence). This CDR3 has 13 residues. CDR3 sequence: CASSQIPFPEQYF. The CDR3, as DNA: TGTGCCAGCAGCCAAATTCCGTTCCCCGAGCAGTACTTC.

V and J are TRBV13 and TRBJ1-2, with 7 nucleotides matching TRBD1. CDR3 length: 15 residues. Germline trimming cut 2 bases from V and 8 bases from J; bases unmatched to any gene: 11. From germline, CDR1 is PRHDT and CDR2 FYEKMQ (reference sequence). Here the CDR3 reads CASSLLDRVPQGYTF. CDR3 coding DNA: TGTGCCAGCAGCTTACTCGACAGGGTTCCGCAGGGCTACACCTTC.

This clonotype has only one observation. The V call is TRBV14, the J call TRBJ1-4; TRBD1 agrees at 9 bases. Germline V gene lookup returns CDR1 SGHDN and CDR2 FVKESK. The V gene end was trimmed by 3 bases and the J gene end by 3 bases; junction bases not matched to a gene: 11. The CDR3 has 18 amino acids. The CDR3 region has the DNA TGTGCCAGCAGCCAGAACAGGGGGCAAACTCCGGCTAATGAAAAACTGTTTTTT. Its translation is CASSQNRGQTPANEKLFF.

This clonotype was recorded a few times. The CDR3 nucleotides are TGTGCTAGTGGTTTGAATTTAGTAGCTGAAGCTTTCTTT. As protein: CASGLNLVAEAFF. The V and J genes are TRBV12-5 and TRBJ1-1; D unclear. Trimming removed 2 bases at V and 6 bases at J, with 10 bases between. In germline, CDR1 is LGHNT, CDR2 FRNRAP. The CDR3 runs 13 residues.